The present entry profiles one T cell receptor (beta chain) with its context. Method: immunoSEQ multiplex PCR; TCRdb's copy keeps in-frame clones and lacks some. The data contain several thousand clones, over 75% of them singletons. This sample is part of a study of immune evolution from preneoplasia to lung adenocarcinoma. Germline CDR1 reads MGHRA; CDR2 reads YSYEKL. This CDR3 has 15 residues. Unmatched junction bases numbered 9, after V lost 0 bases and J lost 7 bases. Between about 2014 and 2018, patients underwent resection in Japan or China. Histologic diagnosis was independently verified by two lung pathologists.

Sequenced: FFPE minimally invasive lung adenocarcinoma tissue. The chain has TRBV4-1 and TRBJ2-7; 7 bases line up with TRBD2. This clonotype was sampled from a donor at least 70 years old with lung adenocarcinoma. DNA for the CDR3: TGCGCCAGCAGCCAAGAGGTGAAACTAGCGATAGAGCAGTACTTC. It yields the protein CASSQEVKLAIEQYF.